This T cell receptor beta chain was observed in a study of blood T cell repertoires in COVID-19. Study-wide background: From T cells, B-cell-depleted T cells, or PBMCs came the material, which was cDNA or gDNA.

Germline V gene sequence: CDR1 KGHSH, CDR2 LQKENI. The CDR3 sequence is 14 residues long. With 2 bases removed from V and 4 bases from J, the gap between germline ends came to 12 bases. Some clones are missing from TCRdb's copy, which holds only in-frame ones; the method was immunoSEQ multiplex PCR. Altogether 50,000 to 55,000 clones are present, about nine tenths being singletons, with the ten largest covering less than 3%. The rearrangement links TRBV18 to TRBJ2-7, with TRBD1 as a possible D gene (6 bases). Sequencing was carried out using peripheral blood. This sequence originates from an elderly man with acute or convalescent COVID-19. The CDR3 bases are TGTGCCAGCTCACCAAAGGACAGCCTATACGAGCAGTACTTC. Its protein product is CASSPKDSLYEQYF.